The 9 T cell receptor beta chains listed next were all sequenced from one sample in a study of early T cells in non-severe SARS-CoV-2 infection. TCRdb reanalysed the 5' RACE reads using MiXCR and keeps one entry per CDR3 protein. The repertoire holds some 82,000 distinct CDR3 sequences, 5.5% to 7.5% seen once, with under 10% in the top ten. Specimen: whole blood. All receptors derive from an adult who was a healthcare worker with PCR-confirmed SARS-CoV-2 infection or an uninfected control (not recorded which).

This clonotype was observed many times. This chain links TRBV12-5 with TRBJ2-7; D may be TRBD1 (5 bases). V lost 5 bases and J 4 bases, leaving 9 bases between the germline ends. The germline gives CDR1 LGHNT, CDR2 FRNRAP. The CDR3 has 12 amino acids. CDR3 loop: CASGQDRYEQYF. For the CDR3, the DNA is TGTGCTAGTGGTCAAGACAGATACGAGCAGTACTTC.

In its sample, this clonotype was seen a few times. The CDR3 loop is CASSESWDNTEAFF. CDR3 DNA: TGCGCCAGCAGTGAGTCGTGGGACAACACTGAAGCTTTCTTT. The chain recombines TRBV10-2 with TRBJ1-1; possibly TRBD1 for D (5 bases). V lost 0 bases and J 2 bases, leaving 7 bases between the germline ends. This CDR3 spans 14 amino acids. The germline gives CDR1 WSHSY, CDR2 SAAADI.

The sample holds many counts of this clonotype. The gene calls are TRBV20-1 and TRBJ2-1, with D unresolved. Germline V gene sequence: CDR1 DFQATT, CDR2 SNEGSKA (reference sequence). The ends were cut back, 3 bases at V and 7 bases at J, with 7 bases in the middle. The CDR3 has 11 residues. CDR3 amino acids: CSASPENEQFF. The CDR3 bases are TGCAGTGCTAGCCCGGAGAATGAGCAGTTCTTC.

This clonotype was observed a handful of times. This chain links TRBV5-5 with TRBJ1-1; 10 nucleotides agree with TRBD1. Germline values: CDR1 SGHKS, CDR2 YYEKEE (reference sequence). The ends lost 0 bases at V and 4 bases at J; junction bases unmatched: 3. The CDR3 contains 15 residues. The CDR3 is CASSLGRTGGTEAFF. The CDR3 nucleotides are TGTGCCAGCAGCTTGGGCAGGACAGGGGGCACTGAAGCTTTCTTT.

This chain uses TRBV29-1 with TRBJ2-7; D unclear. Trimming took off 5 bases at V and 7 bases at J, with 15 bases between the two ends. Germline assignment: CDR1 SQVTM and CDR2 ANQGSEA. The CDR3 has 12 residues. The CDR3 DNA follows: TGCAGCGTTCGTCCGGGTCCGGGTGAGCAGTACTTC. Translation gives CSVRPGPGEQYF.

This clonotype has only a few counts. The CDR3 sequence is CASSQDFTVTEAFF. DNA for the CDR3: TGCGCCAGCAGCCAAGATTTTACCGTAACTGAAGCTTTCTTT. The chain links TRBV4-1 to TRBJ1-1; D unresolved. The V gene lost 0 bases and the J gene lost 5 bases, with 10 bases spanning the gap. The length of the CDR3 is 14 residues. The germline gives CDR1 MGHRA, CDR2 YSYEKL.

This clonotype was observed a handful of times. This rearrangement joins TRBV20-1 to TRBJ2-7; TRBD1 might be the D (6 bases). With 4 bases removed from V and 5 bases from J, the gap between germline ends came to 9 bases. The length of the CDR3 is 11 residues. The V gene's germline CDR1 is DFQATT and CDR2 SNEGSKA (reference sequence). This CDR3 reads CSATRGNEQYF. DNA for the CDR3: TGCAGTGCTACCAGGGGAAACGAGCAGTACTTC.

The V call is TRBV5-8, the J call TRBJ2-4; TRBD1 matches at 10 bases. The length of the CDR3 is 15 residues. Germline CDR1 reads SGHTS; CDR2 reads YDEGEE. The trim removed 7 bases at V and 4 bases at J, leaving 8 bases unmatched. The CDR3 bases are TGTGCCAGCTTCTTTCTGGGACAGGGGAAAAACATTCAGTACTTC. Encoded protein: CASFFLGQGKNIQYF.

This clonotype was detected many times. The rearrangement links TRBV11-2 to TRBJ2-7, with a tentative D call TRBD1 (6 bases). The CDR3 loop spans 14 amino acids. Between the trimmed V and J ends, which lost 1 base and 4 bases, there was a span of 11 bases. The germline V gene encodes CDR1 SGHAT and CDR2 FQNNGV. The CDR3 sequence is CASSLVHREYEQYF. CDR3 bases: TGTGCCAGCAGCTTAGTCCACAGGGAATACGAGCAGTACTTC.